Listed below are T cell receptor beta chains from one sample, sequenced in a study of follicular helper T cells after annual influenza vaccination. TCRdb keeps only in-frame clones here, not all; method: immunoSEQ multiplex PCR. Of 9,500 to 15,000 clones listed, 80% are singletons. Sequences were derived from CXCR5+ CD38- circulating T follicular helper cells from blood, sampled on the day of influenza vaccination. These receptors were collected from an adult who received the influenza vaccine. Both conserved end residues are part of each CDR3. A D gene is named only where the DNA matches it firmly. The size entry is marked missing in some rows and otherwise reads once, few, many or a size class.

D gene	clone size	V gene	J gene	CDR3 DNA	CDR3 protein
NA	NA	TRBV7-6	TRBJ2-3	TGTGCCAGCAGCTTAGGGGCTGCTGCCCCCCTGCCGCAGTATTTT	CASSLGAAAPLPQYF
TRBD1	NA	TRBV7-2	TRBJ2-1	TGTGCCAGCGGCGCCTGGGACAGGGGGCGGAATGAGCAGTTCTTC	CASGAWDRGRNEQFF
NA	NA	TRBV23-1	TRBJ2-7	TGCGCCAGCATTACACAGGAGGATCTTGGGGAGCAGTACTTC	CASITQEDLGEQYF
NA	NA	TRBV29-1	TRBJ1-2	TGCAGCGTCAAGACAGACCGTCGGGGTGGCTACACCTTC	CSVKTDRRGGYTF
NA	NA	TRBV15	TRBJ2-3	TGTGCCACCAGCAGAGACCGGACAGATACGCAGTATTTT	CATSRDRTDTQYF
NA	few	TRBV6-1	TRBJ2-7	TGTGCCAGTCGGGCCTCGCGTTACGAGCAGTACTTC	CASRASRYEQYF
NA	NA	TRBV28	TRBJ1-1	TGTGCCAGCAGTTTACGCAGGGTAGGGGAGAGAGCTTTCTTT	CASSLRRVGERAFF
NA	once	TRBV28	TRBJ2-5	TGTGCCAGCAGGTCGGGGTCCTCGGAGACCCAGTACTTC	CASRSGSSETQYF
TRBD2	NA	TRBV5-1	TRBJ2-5	TGCGCCAGCAGCTCCGGGACTAGCGGCCTCCAAGAGACCCAGTACTTC	CASSSGTSGLQETQYF
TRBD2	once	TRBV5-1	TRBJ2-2	TGCGCCAGCAGATTCGGACTAGCGGGGGTGAACACCGGGGAGCTGTTTTTT	CASRFGLAGVNTGELFF
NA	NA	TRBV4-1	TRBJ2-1	TGCGCCAGCAGCCGAACGGGGCGGAATGAGCAGTTCTTC	CASSRTGRNEQFF
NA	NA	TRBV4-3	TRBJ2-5	TGCGCCAGCAGCCAAGATAGGGGGGGACAGACCCAGTACTTC	CASSQDRGGQTQYF
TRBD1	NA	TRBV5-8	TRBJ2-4	TGTGCCAGCAGCTTGGCGACAGGGGGCGCCGACATTCAGTACTTC	CASSLATGGADIQYF
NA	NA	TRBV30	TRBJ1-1	TGTGCCTGTACGGGACGGATGAACACTGAAGCTTTCTTT	CACTGRMNTEAFF
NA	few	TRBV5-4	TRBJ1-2	TGTGCCAGCAGCCCCCGGTTGGGGGCGACTCAACAGATCTATGGCTACACCTTC	CASSPRLGATQQIYGYTF
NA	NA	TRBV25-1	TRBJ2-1	TGTGCCAGCAGTGGTCAACCCAATGAGCAGTTCTTC	CASSGQPNEQFF
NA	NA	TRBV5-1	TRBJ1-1	TGCGCCAGCAGCTTGGCCCGGAGAGGGGACCGAGCTTTCTTT	CASSLARRGDRAFF
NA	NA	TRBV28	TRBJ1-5	TGTGCCAGCAGTTTAGTGGGCGCCAACAATCAGCCCCAGCATTTT	CASSLVGANNQPQHF
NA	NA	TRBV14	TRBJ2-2	TGTGCCAGCAGCCTAGGGAGGTACACCGGGGAGCTGTTTTTT	CASSLGRYTGELFF
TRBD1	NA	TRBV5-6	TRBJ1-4	TGTGCCAGCAGTCCTCGGACAGGGTCCGAAAAACTGTTTTTT	CASSPRTGSEKLFF
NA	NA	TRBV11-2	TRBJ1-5	TGTGCCAGCAGCTTAAGGCAGGGAGATCAGCCCCAGCATTTT	CASSLRQGDQPQHF
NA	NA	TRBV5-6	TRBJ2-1	TGTGCCAGCAGCGCTCAGGTTACCAATGAGCAGTTCTTC	CASSAQVTNEQFF
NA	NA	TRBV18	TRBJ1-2	TGTGCCAGTACAGAGGGACTTAACTATGGCTACACCTTC	CASTEGLNYGYTF
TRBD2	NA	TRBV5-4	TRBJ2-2	TGTGCCAGCAGCTTGGTAAGAGCGGGGGCTGCGACCGGGGAGCTGTTTTTT	CASSLVRAGAATGELFF
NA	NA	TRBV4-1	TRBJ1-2	TGCGCCAGCAGCCAAATGGACAGTTTGAGAAGCGGAGGCTACACCTTC	CASSQMDSLRSGGYTF
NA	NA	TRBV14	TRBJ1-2	TGTGCCAGCTCCGGCCGATCCATTCCTAGCGGCTACACCTTC	CASSGRSIPSGYTF
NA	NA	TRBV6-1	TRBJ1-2	TGTGCCAGCATGGGTCGCCGGGATGCGGGCTACACCTTC	CASMGRRDAGYTF
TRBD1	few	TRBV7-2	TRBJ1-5	TGTGCCAGCAGCGTATCCGGGACAGAGTACAATCAGCCCCAGCATTTT	CASSVSGTEYNQPQHF
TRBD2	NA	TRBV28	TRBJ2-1	TGTGCCAGCAGTTTAGGGGGAGGGGCCGGCTACAATGAGCAGTTCTTC	CASSLGGGAGYNEQFF
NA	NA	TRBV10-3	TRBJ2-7	TGTGCCATCAGTCGTTCAGGCGACGAGCAGTACTTC	CAISRSGDEQYF
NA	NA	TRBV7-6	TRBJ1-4	TGTGCCAGCAGCTTAGGGGGAAGCACCAACATTCATGAAAAACTGTTTTTT	CASSLGGSTNIHEKLFF
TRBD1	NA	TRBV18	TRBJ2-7	TGTGCCAGCCTACAGGGGGGCACTGACGAGCAGTACTTC	CASLQGGTDEQYF
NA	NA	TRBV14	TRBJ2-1	TGTGCCAGCAGCCAAGATTGGTCGACTTGGGATCTCGGACCCTACAATGAGCAGTTCTTC	CASSQDWSTWDLGPYNEQFF
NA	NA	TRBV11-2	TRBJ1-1	TGTGCCAGCAGCTTAGGACGGACAAGGGACACTGAAGCTTTCTTT	CASSLGRTRDTEAFF
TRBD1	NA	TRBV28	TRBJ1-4	TGTGCCAGCAGGGCTAACCTCGGGGACAGGGACGGTGAAAAACTGTTTTTT	CASRANLGDRDGEKLFF
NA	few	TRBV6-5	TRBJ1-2	TGTGCCAGCAGCCAAGTGAGGGGAGGAGGCTACACCTTC	CASSQVRGGGYTF
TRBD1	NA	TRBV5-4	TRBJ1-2	TGTGCCAGCAGCTTGGTCCGGACAGGGGAAGGCTACACCTTC	CASSLVRTGEGYTF
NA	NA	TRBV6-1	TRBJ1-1	TGTGCCAGCAGTTTCCGACGAGGGGCGAACACTGAAGCTTTCTTT	CASSFRRGANTEAFF
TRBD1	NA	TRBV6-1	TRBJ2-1	TGTGCCAGCAGTCCTAACAGGGGACAAAATGAGCAGTTCTTC	CASSPNRGQNEQFF
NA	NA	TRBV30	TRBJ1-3	TGTGCCTGCACCAGGAGGTCTGGAAACACCATATATTTT	CACTRRSGNTIYF
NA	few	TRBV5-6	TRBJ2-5	TGTGCCAGCAGCTTTCGGCGGCGTGGGGAGACCCAGTACTTC	CASSFRRRGETQYF
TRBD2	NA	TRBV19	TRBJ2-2	TGTGCCAGTAAAACAGGGACTAGGATCGGGGAGCTGTTTTTT	CASKTGTRIGELFF
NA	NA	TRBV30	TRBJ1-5	TGTGCCTGGGCCCCGCCCGCAGGAGGGCCCTATAGCAATCAGCCCCAGCATTTT	CAWAPPAGGPYSNQPQHF
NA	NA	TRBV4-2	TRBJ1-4	TGTGCCAGCAGCCAAGATACGCAGACTTTTAATGAAAAACTGTTTTTT	CASSQDTQTFNEKLFF
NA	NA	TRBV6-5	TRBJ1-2	TGTGCCAGCAGTTTACCGGGCCACCGCGGAGGCTACACCTTC	CASSLPGHRGGYTF
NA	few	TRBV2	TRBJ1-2	TGTGCCAGCAGCTGGGATAGCTATGGCTACACCTTC	CASSWDSYGYTF
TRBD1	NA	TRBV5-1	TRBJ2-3	TGCGCCAGCAGCCTTCGACAGGGTTTCGGAGATACGCAGTATTTT	CASSLRQGFGDTQYF
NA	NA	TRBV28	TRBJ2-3	TGTGCCAGCACTAGGGCCACAGATACGCAGTATTTT	CASTRATDTQYF
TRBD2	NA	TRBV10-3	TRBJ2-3	TGTGCCATCAGGAAAGCGGGGGGAGTGGCAGATACGCAGTATTTT	CAIRKAGGVADTQYF
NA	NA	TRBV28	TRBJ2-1	TGTGCCAGCAAGGGAGACCGGGGGTTTTCAAATGAGCAGTTCTTC	CASKGDRGFSNEQFF
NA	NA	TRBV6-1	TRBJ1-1	TGTGCCAGCAGTGAAGGGTTGTACACTGAAGCTTTCTTT	CASSEGLYTEAFF
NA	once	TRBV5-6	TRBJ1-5	TGTGCCAGCAGCTTGGGACCAAATCAGCCCCAGCATTTT	CASSLGPNQPQHF
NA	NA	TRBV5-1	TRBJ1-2	TGCGCCAGCACCCGGGACAAGACTAACTATGGCTACACCTTC	CASTRDKTNYGYTF
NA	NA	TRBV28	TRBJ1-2	TGTGCCAGCAGTCCACCAGGGAATCAGGGCTATGGCTACACCTTC	CASSPPGNQGYGYTF
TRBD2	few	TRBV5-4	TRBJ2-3	TGTGCCAGCAGCTTGCGGGGGGGCGGGACAGATACGCAGTATTTT	CASSLRGGGTDTQYF
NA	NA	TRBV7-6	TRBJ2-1	TGTGCCAGCAGAAAAAATCCTGGCTCCTACAATGAGCAGTTCTTC	CASRKNPGSYNEQFF
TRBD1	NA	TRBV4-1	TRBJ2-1	TGCGCCAGCAGCCAAGGGGACAGATCTAATGAGCAGTTCTTC	CASSQGDRSNEQFF